The clone carrying this T cell receptor (beta chain) was observed a handful of times. These data belong to a study of T cell repertoires in cytomegalovirus infection. CDR3 length equals 18 residues. V lost 4 bases and J lost 0, with 16 bases in between. CDR1 MNHEY and CDR2 SMNVEV come from the germline V gene (reference sequence). In TCRdb, the reads were re-called with MiXCR into one record per CDR3 protein. Of approximately 320,000 distinct CDR3 sequences detected, roughly 9.5% appear once; the ten largest clones hold approximately 4.5%. Sequenced material: PBMCs. This clonotype was obtained from a human donor in good health (CMV status not recorded). Some clones in this sample may be carry-over from other donors' samples. The genes are TRBV27 and TRBJ1-6; D not certain. The CDR3 protein is CASSSQVGWGSYNSPLHF. DNA for the CDR3: TGTGCCAGCAGTTCGCAAGTGGGGTGGGGCTCCTATAATTCACCCCTCCACTTT.